These 26 T cell receptor beta chains were sequenced from one sample in a study of blood T cell repertoires in COVID-19. Measured with immunoSEQ multiplex PCR; TCRdb has only the in-frame clones, and not every one. Of 250,000 to 400,000 clones listed, 85% to 90% are singletons. The sample consisted of peripheral blood. These receptors all come from a woman in her 30s with COVID-19, enrolled during active disease.

The V call is TRBV18, the J call TRBJ1-3; D possibly corresponds to TRBD1 (5 bases). This CDR3 comprises 15 residues. CDR1 is KGHSH, CDR2 LQKENI, per germline. V was trimmed by 2 bases and J by 4 bases, leaving 12 bases between them. In DNA, the CDR3 is TGTGCCAGCTCACCAGCCAGGGAAACGGGAAACACCATATATTTT. Protein: CASSPARETGNTIYF.

The chain carries TRBV5-1 and TRBJ1-2, with a possible D match to TRBD1 (6 bases). Trimming left V 3 bases short and J 3 bases short, with 9 bases between. The germline V gene has CDR1 SGHRS and CDR2 YFSETQ. The CDR3 has 13 amino acids. The CDR3 nucleotides read TGCGCCAGCAGCTCCTCAGGGGACTATGGCTACACCTTC. Translation: CASSSSGDYGYTF.

The rearrangement uses TRBV25-1 and TRBJ2-7; the D is unclear. Trimming removed 1 base from V and 4 bases from J, with 5 bases in between. Germline CDR1 reads MGHDK; CDR2 reads SYGVNS. This CDR3 is built from 12 residues. The CDR3 protein is CASSEFSYEQYF. The CDR3, as DNA: TGTGCCAGCAGTGAATTCTCGTACGAGCAGTACTTC.

This chain connects TRBV5-6 to TRBJ1-2; D is unresolved. The CDR3 runs to 14 residues. Germline loops: CDR1 SGHDT, CDR2 YYEEEE. The V and J ends lost 4 bases and 3 bases respectively, with 13 bases between them. The CDR3 coding sequence is TGTGCCAGCAGCCGAGGGTCGGACTACTATGGCTACACCTTC. It yields the protein CASSRGSDYYGYTF.

The chain carries TRBV19 and TRBJ2-3; 14 bases map to TRBD2. This CDR3 has 17 amino acids. The J segment lost 2 bases and the V segment lost 5 bases, leaving 6 bases of the junction unmatched. The V gene's germline CDR1 is LNHDA and CDR2 SQIVND (reference sequence). CDR3 DNA: TGTGCCAGTAGTTCCCGACTAGCGGGAGGGTTCACAGATACGCAGTATTTT. It yields the protein CASSSRLAGGFTDTQYF.

This clone was detected a few times. V usage is TRBV29-1 and J usage is TRBJ1-2; TRBD1 aligns across 7 bases. V shed 4 bases, J shed 8 bases, and the junction held 10 bases outside the gene matches. Germline values: CDR1 SQVTM, CDR2 ANQGSEA. There are 13 residues in the CDR3. CDR3 residues: CSVVIGGLEGYTF. CDR3 DNA: TGCAGCGTTGTGATAGGGGGCTTAGAGGGCTACACCTTC.

The V and J genes are TRBV18 and TRBJ2-6; 7 bases are shared with TRBD1. CDR3 length: 16 amino acids. The trim removed 5 bases at V and 4 bases at J, leaving 8 bases unmatched. Germline CDR1 reads KGHSH; CDR2 reads LQKENI. DNA of the CDR3: TGTGCCAGCTCAACAACAGGGGTGCAAGGGGCCAACGTCCTGACTTTC. Its translation is CASSTTGVQGANVLTF. The complete variable domain, with remaining parts taken from reference TRBV18 and TRBJ2-6, reads NAGVMQNPRHLVRRRGQEARLRCSPMKGHSHVYWYRQLPEEGLKFMVYLQKENIIDESGMPKERFSAEFPKEGPSILRIQQVVRGDSAAYFCASSTTGVQGANVLTFGAGSRLTVL.

In its sample, this clone was seen a few times. The V gene is TRBV6-5, the J gene TRBJ2-3, with 9 bases identical to TRBD1. The V segment lost 6 bases and the J segment 6 bases; nucleotides outside the gene matches: 7. Germline CDR1 MNHEY, CDR2 SVGAGI. The CDR3 runs to 14 residues. The CDR3 is CASSLTQGADTQYF. The CDR3 bases are TGTGCCAGCAGCCTAACACAGGGGGCCGATACGCAGTATTTT.

The V call is TRBV19, the J call TRBJ2-2; D is possibly TRBD2 (6 bases). CDR3 length: 15 amino acids. Trimming pared 6 bases from V and 4 bases from J, leaving 15 bases between. Germline V gene data show CDR1 as LNHDA and CDR2 as SQIVND (reference sequence). CDR3 bases: TGTGCCAGTAGGCGAGGCGGGAAGGGCACCGGGGAGCTGTTTTTT. Its protein is CASRRGGKGTGELFF.

The V gene is TRBV27, the J gene TRBJ2-7; D is undetermined. This CDR3 is 12 amino acids long. Between the trimmed V and J ends, which lost 6 bases and 2 bases, there was a span of 8 bases. Germline assignment: CDR1 MNHEY and CDR2 SMNVEV (reference sequence). CDR3 coding DNA: TGTGCCAGCAGCAATCCCCCCTACGAGCAGTACTTC. Its protein product is CASSNPPYEQYF.

The V and J genes are TRBV19 and TRBJ2-5; D is perhaps TRBD2 (5 bases). The CDR3 consists of 14 residues. Germline values: CDR1 LNHDA, CDR2 SQIVND (reference sequence). Trimming cost V 1 base and J 5 bases, with 11 bases left between them. CDR3 sequence: CASSIVPGSETQYF. CDR3 bases: TGTGCCAGTAGTATAGTACCGGGGTCGGAGACCCAGTACTTC.

The rearrangement links TRBV12-5 to TRBJ1-1, with D possibly matching TRBD1 (6 bases). CDR3 size: 17 residues. CDR1 is LGHNT, CDR2 FRNRAP, per germline. The V gene lost 0 bases and the J gene lost 3 bases, with 17 bases spanning the gap. The CDR3 here is CASGLVLGRGKDTEAFF. The CDR3 nucleotides read TGTGCTAGTGGTTTGGTACTCGGCAGGGGAAAGGACACTGAAGCTTTCTTT.

This chain connects TRBV5-1 to TRBJ2-1; D may be TRBD2 (6 bases). CDR1 SGHRS and CDR2 YFSETQ come from the germline V gene. Trimming left V 4 bases short and J 5 bases short, with 13 bases between. CDR3 length equals 14 residues. The CDR3, as DNA: TGCGCCAGCAGCGCGATGACTAGTAACAATGAGCAGTTCTTC. This codes for CASSAMTSNNEQFF.

V is TRBV28 and J is TRBJ1-6, with D unresolved. CDR3 length: 11 amino acids. Germline V gives CDR1 MDHEN, CDR2 SYDVKM. V was clipped by 6 bases and J by 8 bases, with 5 bases between them. CDR3 sequence: CASRQHSPLHF. In DNA form, the CDR3 reads TGTGCCAGCAGACAACATTCACCCCTCCACTTT.

This chain joins TRBV6-4 and TRBJ2-1, with 10 bases aligning to TRBD2. The germline CDR1 and CDR2 sequences are MRHNA and SNTAGT. Trimming took 3 bases from V and 4 from J; bases not matched to a gene: 3. This CDR3 has 15 residues. CDR3 in DNA: TGTGCCAGCAGTGAGCTAGCGGGAGATTACAATGAGCAGTTCTTC. Its protein is CASSELAGDYNEQFF.

The chain joins TRBV29-1 to TRBJ1-1, with a possible D match to TRBD1 (6 bases). The V gene lost 7 bases and the J gene lost 6 bases, with 15 bases spanning the gap. Germline V lookup: CDR1 SQVTM, CDR2 ANQGSEA. The CDR3 sequence is 12 residues long. CDR3 nucleotides: TGCAGCGCCAGGGGAGGGGTCGCTGAAGCTTTCTTT. This translates into CSARGGVAEAFF.

This clone was recorded once. The chain combines TRBV10-3 with TRBJ2-3; 7 nucleotides agree with TRBD1. Trimming removed 4 bases from V and 5 bases from J; junction bases left unmatched: 3. Germline loops: CDR1 ENHRY, CDR2 SYGVKD. The CDR3 runs 13 residues. The CDR3 nucleotides are TGTGCCATCAGTGTGGCAGGGGGAGATACGCAGTATTTT. Encoded protein: CAISVAGGDTQYF.

The J gene is TRBJ2-5, the V gene TRBV7-9; the match to TRBD1 covers 8 bases. V lost 2 bases to trimming and J lost 0 bases; unmatched junction nucleotides: 5. Germline V CDR1 and CDR2: SEHNR, FQNEAQ (reference sequence). The CDR3 covers 16 residues. The CDR3 region is CASSLPGQAYQETQYF. CDR3 coding DNA: TGTGCCAGCAGCTTACCGGGACAGGCATACCAAGAGACCCAGTACTTC.

The CDR3 sequence is CASSLVGGTAYNEQFF. As DNA, the CDR3 is TGTGCCAGCAGCTTGGTTGGCGGGACGGCCTACAATGAGCAGTTCTTC. This chain uses TRBV5-4 with TRBJ2-1; D may be TRBD2 (6 bases). The CDR3 sequence is 16 residues long. The germline V and J ends were trimmed by 0 bases and 2 bases, with 12 bases remaining between them. Per the germline V gene, CDR1 is SGHNT and CDR2 is YYREEE (reference sequence).

This chain joins TRBV25-1 and TRBJ2-1, with 9 nucleotides matching TRBD1. Germline V CDR1 and CDR2: MGHDK, SYGVNS. The CDR3 sequence is 16 residues long. V shed 5 bases and J 6 bases; nucleotides not matched to a gene: 11. CDR3 in amino acids: CASSFPGTGRINEQFF. In DNA, the CDR3 is TGTGCCAGCAGTTTCCCCGGGACAGGGAGGATCAATGAGCAGTTCTTC.

The chain is built from TRBV11-2 and TRBJ2-7; a weak D match, TRBD1 (5 bases). Trimming shortened V by 3 bases and J by 2 bases, and 11 bases separated the two germline ends. The CDR3 consists of 14 residues. CDR1 is SGHAT and CDR2 is FQNNGV in the germline V gene. CDR3: CASSFARVAYEQYF. Here the CDR3 DNA reads TGTGCCAGCAGCTTCGCCAGGGTAGCCTACGAGCAGTACTTC. The full variable domain, its missing parts supplied by reference TRBV11-2 and TRBJ2-7, is EAGVAQSPRYKIIEKRQSVAFWCNPISGHATLYWYQQILGQGPKLLIQFQNNGVVDDSQLPKDRFSAERLKGVDSTLKIQPAKLEDSAVYLCASSFARVAYEQYFGPGTRLTVT.

This chain connects TRBV19 to TRBJ1-5, with 7 bases identical to TRBD1. The CDR3 contains 14 residues. Germline CDR1 and CDR2: LNHDA and SQIVND (reference sequence). J lost 7 bases, V lost 3 bases, and 6 bases had no gene match. CDR3 region: CASSITGVGQPQHF. The CDR3 DNA follows: TGTGCCAGTAGTATCACAGGGGTGGGACAGCCCCAGCATTTT.

The chain recombines TRBV2 with TRBJ2-7; 7 bases align to TRBD1. This CDR3 is 18 amino acids long. Germline V gene lookup returns CDR1 SNHLY and CDR2 FYNNEI. Germline trimming cut 9 bases from V and 0 bases from J; bases unmatched to any gene: 20. In nucleotides, the CDR3 is TGTGCCAGTATAAACGGACAGGAGCTCCTGATGGGCTCCTACGAGCAGTACTTC. Translating it yields CASINGQELLMGSYEQYF.

V gene TRBV3-1 (or the pseudogene TRBV3-2) combines with J gene TRBJ2-1; 16 positions agree with TRBD2. This CDR3 comprises 16 residues. Trimming removed 5 bases from V and 7 bases from J; junction bases left unmatched: 5. CDR1 and CDR2 (germline): LGHDT, YNNKEL (reference sequence). CDR3 coding DNA: TGTGCCAGCAGCTCATTGGGACTAGCGGGAGGGAATGAGCAGTTCTTC. It translates to CASSSLGLAGGNEQFF.

The rearrangement joins TRBV5-4 to TRBJ2-5; 7 bases are shared with TRBD2. CDR1 and CDR2 from the germline V gene are SGHNT and YYREEE (reference sequence). The V segment lost 0 bases and the J segment 5 bases; nucleotides outside the gene matches: 4. The CDR3 is 14 residues long. The CDR3 sequence is CASSLAGLGETQYF. The CDR3 nucleotides are TGTGCCAGCAGCTTGGCTGGACTAGGGGAGACCCAGTACTTC.

The gene calls are TRBV30 and TRBJ1-1; D remains unclear. Germline CDR1 is GTSNPN and CDR2 is SVGIG (reference sequence). The CDR3 has 13 residues. V lost 2 bases and J lost 4, with 11 bases in between. The CDR3 sequence: CAWSRADFTEAFF. CDR3 DNA sequence: TGTGCCTGGAGTCGGGCGGACTTCACTGAAGCTTTCTTT.